This TCR beta chain was captured by sequencing in a study of identical twins. TCRdb processed the 5' RACE reads anew with MiXCR; each CDR3 protein has one entry. The data hold approximately 620,000 distinct CDR3 sequences, with more than 6.5% observed a single time. The sample was also linked to a second study, of yellow fever vaccine responses in identical twins.

This TCR was recovered from a woman aged 18-35 years in good health. The specimen sequenced was PBMCs.

For the CDR3, the DNA is TGTGCCAGCAGTTCGGGAAGTTACCCTTCCAAAGAGACCCAGTACTTC. Amino acids: CASSSGSYPSKETQYF. This sequence joins TRBV6-5 and TRBJ2-5, with D possibly TRBD2 on 5 matching bases. The V end was cut by 4 bases, the J end by 3 bases, with 18 bases between. The CDR3 length is 16 residues. Germline-derived CDR1 and CDR2 are MNHEY and SVGAGI.